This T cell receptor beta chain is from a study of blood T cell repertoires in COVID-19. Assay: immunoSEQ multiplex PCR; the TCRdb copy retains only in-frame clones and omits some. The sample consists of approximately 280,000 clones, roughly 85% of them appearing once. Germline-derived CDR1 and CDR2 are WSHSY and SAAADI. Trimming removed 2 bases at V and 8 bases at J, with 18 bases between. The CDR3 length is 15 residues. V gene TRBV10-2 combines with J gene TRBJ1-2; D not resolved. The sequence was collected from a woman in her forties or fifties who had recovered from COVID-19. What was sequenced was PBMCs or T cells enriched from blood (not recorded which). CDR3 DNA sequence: TGCGCCAGCAGTGAGCCCGGGATGGGGATGGAGGGCTACACCTTC. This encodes CASSEPGMGMEGYTF.